This record covers a single T cell receptor beta chain. What it recognizes is unknown. This sample was taken from a study of regulatory T cells in long-lasting Graves disease. Findings and limits, study-wide: Segments TRBV28, TRBJ1-2 and TRBJ2-5 showed preferential usage in persistent disease. Among the persistent patients, approximately 2,900 public clonotypes were shared, more than the 850 to 1,000 shared among new patients. Patients whose Graves' disease persisted exhibited lower TCR diversity than those newly diagnosed.

Trimming removed 7 bases from V and 5 bases from J; junction bases left unmatched: 7. The length of the CDR3 is 14 residues. The germline V gene encodes CDR1 MNHNS and CDR2 SASEGT. TCR beta libraries were built with iRepertoire HTBI primers and Arm-PCR of CDR3 regions. TCRdb reprocessed the multiplex PCR reads via MiXCR and lists one record per CDR3 protein. The sample holds some 420,000 distinct CDR3 sequences; less than 25% are singletons and the top ten take approximately 14%. Documented time point: persistent/refractory GD, antithyroid drugs over 5 years with positive TRAb. Isolated PBMC RNA provided the starting material for the TCR library.

This clonotype was sampled from a female donor with Graves disease. Source: peripheral blood mononuclear cells (PBMCs), taken when the disease was refractory, from a patient treated with antithyroid drugs. V is TRBV6-1 and J is TRBJ2-3; 9 bases map to TRBD2. The CDR3 region has the DNA TGTGCCAGCATCCTAGCGGGACCCGGAGATACGCAGTATTTT. It codes for CASILAGPGDTQYF.